This T cell receptor (beta chain) was sequenced for a study of T cell clusters in autoimmune cytopenias. Multiplex touch-down PCR amplified TRB using TRB-A and TRB-B pools in one tube. With the multiplex PCR reads reprocessed, TCRdb shows one record per CDR3 protein and no DNA. Recorded for this sample: around 6,100 distinct CDR3 sequences. Germline V CDR1 and CDR2: MNHNY, SVGAGI (reference sequence). This CDR3 has 14 amino acids. Study-wide points: The cluster-lack signature was not seen for secondary cytopenia versus chronic lymphocytic leukemia. TRB repertoire shifts in secondary cytopenia and chronic lymphocytic leukemia mostly reflected lymphoma, not autoimmunity.

According to its frequency, this clonotype is medium-sized. Its specificity is not known. TRB amplification used 200 to 250 ng of peripheral blood genomic DNA. This same sample was also taken into another study, of T cell repertoires in aging, cancer and after chemotherapy. Turning to that study: Untreated cancer patients had significantly lower blood TCR diversity than age-matched healthy donors. No conclusions about immunological memory after chemotherapy can be drawn from the repertoire data.

The receptor was isolated from a human donor in good health. This chain links TRBV6-6 with TRBJ1-2. Specimen: peripheral blood. CDR3 residues: CASSGESAGRGYTF.